The 28 T cell receptor beta chains given below trace back to one sample, sequenced in a study of blood T cell repertoires in COVID-19. Sequenced by immunoSEQ multiplex PCR; TCRdb stores in-frame clones only, minus some. The sample shows 99,000 or so clones, approximately 81% of them seen only once. What was sequenced was peripheral blood. The receptor source for this set is an elderly man with acute or convalescent COVID-19.

This clone was counted once. The V and J genes are TRBV12-5 and TRBJ2-3; 9 nucleotides line up with TRBD2. The ends lost 7 bases at V and 3 bases at J; junction bases unmatched: 8. Germline CDR1 LGHNT, CDR2 FRNRAP. CDR3 length: 15 residues. DNA of the CDR3: TGTGCTAGTGCCGGCGGGAGGGCGGGTACAGATACGCAGTATTTT. Translation: CASAGGRAGTDTQYF.

V gene TRBV6-2 or TRBV6-3 combines with J gene TRBJ2-1; 12 nucleotides align to TRBD2. Germline CDR1 reads MNHEY; CDR2 reads SVGEGT. Trimming removed 6 bases from V and 3 bases from J; junction bases left unmatched: 3. CDR3 length: 15 residues. CDR3 region: CASSPTSGSYNEQFF. For the CDR3, the DNA is TGTGCCAGCAGCCCGACTAGCGGGAGCTACAATGAGCAGTTCTTC.

The genes are TRBV5-1 and TRBJ2-7; 8 bases line up with TRBD1. The CDR3 is 15 amino acids. V lost 5 bases, J lost 2 bases, and 9 bases stayed unmatched. Germline V lookup: CDR1 SGHRS, CDR2 YFSETQ. The CDR3: CASSTWQGAPYEQYF. CDR3 nucleotides: TGCGCCAGCAGTACGTGGCAGGGGGCTCCCTACGAGCAGTACTTC. Drawing the rest from reference TRBV5-1 and TRBJ2-7, the complete variable domain is KAGVTQTPRYLIKTRGQQVTLSCSPISGHRSVSWYQQTPGQGLQFLFEYFSETQRNKGNFPGRFSGRQFSNSRSEMNVSTLELGDSALYLCASSTWQGAPYEQYFGPGTRLTVT.

V usage is TRBV15 and J usage is TRBJ2-7; D perhaps matches TRBD1 (5 bases). V was trimmed by 2 bases and J by 3 bases, leaving 14 bases between them. CDR3 length: 15 amino acids. Germline V gene lookup returns CDR1 LNHNV and CDR2 YYDKDF (reference sequence). Written as DNA, the CDR3 is TGTGCCACCAGCAGAACTGACAGTCCTCTCTACGAGCAGTACTTC. Protein sequence: CATSRTDSPLYEQYF.

The chain carries TRBV6-5 and TRBJ1-4, with D perhaps TRBD1 (5 bases). V was cut by 7 bases and J by 0 bases, with 12 bases left in between. This CDR3 comprises 15 residues. CDR1 MNHEY and CDR2 SVGAGI come from the germline V gene. Written as DNA, the CDR3 is TGTGCCAGCAAGGCAGGGTTTGCAACTAATGAAAAACTGTTTTTT. Translating gives CASKAGFATNEKLFF.

The rearrangement joins TRBV19 to TRBJ2-3; 14 bases align to TRBD2. Germline CDR1 reads LNHDA; CDR2 reads SQIVND (reference sequence). V gave up 2 bases and J gave up 0 bases; unmatched junction bases: 13. The CDR3 has 21 residues. This CDR3 is CASSIRLAGGPRGPSTDTQYF. The CDR3 DNA reads as TGTGCCAGTAGTATAAGACTAGCGGGAGGGCCCCGGGGCCCTAGCACAGATACGCAGTATTTT.

The chain employs TRBV2 and TRBJ2-7; D may be TRBD2 (6 bases). Per the germline V gene, CDR1 is SNHLY and CDR2 is FYNNEI. The germline V and J ends were trimmed by 6 bases and 2 bases, with 11 bases remaining between them. The CDR3 spans 13 residues. This chain's CDR3 is CASRVAEAYEQYF. CDR3 DNA: TGTGCCAGCAGGGTAGCGGAAGCCTACGAGCAGTACTTC.

This chain links TRBV18 with TRBJ1-1, with a weak D call TRBD1 (5 bases). Germline CDR1 and CDR2: KGHSH and LQKENI. With 3 bases removed from V and 1 base from J, the gap between germline ends came to 15 bases. There are 16 residues in the CDR3. The CDR3 coding sequence is TGTGCCAGCTCACCCCCAAGGCCGACAGAGAACACTGAAGCTTTCTTT. Translating it yields CASSPPRPTENTEAFF.

Only one count was recorded for this clone. The chain joins TRBV18 to TRBJ2-5; TRBD1 agrees at 8 bases. The V segment lost 3 bases and the J segment 4 bases; nucleotides outside the gene matches: 7. The CDR3 has 15 amino acids. Germline values: CDR1 KGHSH, CDR2 LQKENI. The CDR3 sequence: CASSPLGQAGETQYF. CDR3 DNA sequence: TGTGCCAGCTCACCTCTGGGACAGGCAGGAGAGACCCAGTACTTC.

This rearrangement joins TRBV10-3 to TRBJ2-1; 10 nucleotides match TRBD2. Germline lookup yields CDR1 ENHRY and CDR2 SYGVKD. The CDR3 has 16 residues. Unmatched junction bases numbered 11, after V lost 5 bases and J lost 7 bases. The CDR3 here is CAISSSGLAGVNEQFF. In DNA, the CDR3 is TGTGCCATCAGTTCGTCTGGGCTAGCGGGAGTGAATGAGCAGTTCTTC.

The chain carries TRBV7-2 and TRBJ2-7; 10 nucleotides align to TRBD2. The CDR3 runs to 16 residues. From germline, CDR1 is SGHTA and CDR2 FQGNSA. V was pared by 0 bases and J by 4 bases, with 6 bases of the junction left unmatched. CDR3 sequence reads: CASSLAAASGRYEQYF. DNA of the CDR3: TGTGCCAGCAGCTTAGCTGCGGCTAGCGGGAGATACGAGCAGTACTTC.

The gene calls are TRBV29-1 and TRBJ2-3; a weak D match, TRBD1 (5 bases). Germline values: CDR1 SQVTM, CDR2 ANQGSEA. The CDR3 is made up of 13 amino acids. Deletions cut 6 bases from V and 3 bases from J, with 13 bases between. This CDR3 is CSVPRQGTDTQYF. DNA for the CDR3: TGCAGCGTCCCACGGCAGGGTACAGATACGCAGTATTTT.

The chain has TRBV6-5 and TRBJ1-2, with D perhaps TRBD1 (5 bases). Deletions cut 6 bases from V and 8 bases from J, with 16 bases between. The CDR3 has 13 residues. Germline V gene lookup returns CDR1 MNHEY and CDR2 SVGAGI. The DNA for the CDR3 is TGTGCCAGCAGCCCGACGGGGGGAGTGGGCTACACCTTC. Amino acid sequence: CASSPTGGVGYTF.

Remarks on this clone: The identical CDR3 is also encoded by other nucleotide sequences in the sample. The rearrangement joins TRBV18 to TRBJ2-7; D may be TRBD2 (5 bases). CDR1 is KGHSH, CDR2 LQKENI, per germline. The V gene lost 6 bases and the J gene lost 2 bases, with 14 bases spanning the gap. CDR3 length: 14 amino acids. The CDR3 sequence is CASSPASGAYEQYF. CDR3 nucleotide sequence: TGTGCCAGCTCCCCGGCCAGCGGCGCCTACGAGCAGTACTTC.

The chain carries TRBV5-1 and TRBJ2-7, with D tentatively TRBD2 (7 bases). Germline V gene data show CDR1 as SGHRS and CDR2 as YFSETQ. V was clipped by 4 bases and J by 0 bases, with 14 bases between them. The CDR3 consists of 15 residues. CDR3 DNA: TGCGCCAGCAGCGGGGGCGGGAGTGTCTCCTACGAGCAGTACTTC. Its translation is CASSGGGSVSYEQYF. The full variable domain, completed using reference TRBV5-1 and TRBJ2-7, is KAGVTQTPRYLIKTRGQQVTLSCSPISGHRSVSWYQQTPGQGLQFLFEYFSETQRNKGNFPGRFSGRQFSNSRSEMNVSTLELGDSALYLCASSGGGSVSYEQYFGPGTRLTVT.

Turning to this clone: Other DNA sequences from this sample encode an identical CDR3 as well. This sequence joins TRBV18 and TRBJ1-1; no firm D call. Trimming cost V 6 bases and J 1 base, with 9 bases left between them. CDR3 size: 13 residues. From germline, CDR1 is KGHSH and CDR2 LQKENI. The CDR3 loop is CASSSTGNTEAFF. The CDR3 DNA reads as TGTGCCAGCTCGTCGACGGGGAACACTGAAGCTTTCTTT. Filled out from reference TRBV18 and TRBJ1-1, the complete variable domain reads NAGVMQNPRHLVRRRGQEARLRCSPMKGHSHVYWYRQLPEEGLKFMVYLQKENIIDESGMPKERFSAEFPKEGPSILRIQQVVRGDSAAYFCASSSTGNTEAFFGQGTRLTVV.

The V gene is TRBV7-2, the J gene TRBJ2-7, with TRBD2 as a possible D gene (5 bases). The length of the CDR3 is 15 residues. Trimming pared 1 base from V and 0 bases from J, leaving 10 bases between. In germline, CDR1 is SGHTA, CDR2 FQGNSA. The CDR3 reads CASSLGGGSSYEQYF. CDR3 bases: TGTGCCAGCAGCTTAGGAGGTGGGAGCTCCTACGAGCAGTACTTC.

The genes are TRBV14 and TRBJ2-1; D remains ambiguous. The ends were cut back, 0 bases at V and 13 bases at J, with 13 bases in the middle. Germline loops: CDR1 SGHDN, CDR2 FVKESK. CDR3 length: 13 residues. The CDR3 is CASSQDLPVSQFF. Written as DNA, the CDR3 is TGTGCCAGCAGCCAAGATCTACCGGTATCCCAGTTCTTC.

This chain uses TRBV10-2 with TRBJ2-1; no clear D. The CDR3 runs to 13 residues. Germline values: CDR1 WSHSY, CDR2 SAAADI. Trimming shortened V by 3 bases and J by 3 bases, and 6 bases separated the two germline ends. The CDR3 sequence: CASSETSYNEQFF. CDR3 DNA sequence: TGCGCCAGCAGTGAAACCAGCTACAATGAGCAGTTCTTC.

For this clone: This CDR3 is also generated by other DNA sequences in the sample. The genes are TRBV28 and TRBJ1-2; D perhaps matches TRBD1 (6 bases). V lost 6 bases to trimming and J lost 5 bases, with 22 bases between them. Germline loops: CDR1 MDHEN, CDR2 SYDVKM. The CDR3 totals 16 residues. The CDR3 loop is CASSRTSGGLGYGYTF. Here the CDR3 DNA reads TGTGCCAGCAGCCGCACTTCGGGGGGCCTAGGATATGGCTACACCTTC.

This clone was seen a handful of times. The chain uses TRBV6-6 and TRBJ2-1; D possibly corresponds to TRBD1 (5 bases). Germline V gene lookup returns CDR1 MNHNY and CDR2 SVGAGI (reference sequence). The CDR3 covers 12 residues. V gave up 4 bases and J gave up 10 bases, with 11 bases separating them. The CDR3 bases are TGTGCCAGCAGTTCTACAGGCGCCGAGCAGTTCTTC. Protein: CASSSTGAEQFF.

The V and J genes are TRBV19 and TRBJ2-2; D might be TRBD1 (6 bases). The germline V gene encodes CDR1 LNHDA and CDR2 SQIVND (reference sequence). CDR3 length: 17 residues. V lost 1 base, J lost 4 bases, and 16 bases lay in between. The CDR3 DNA follows: TGTGCCAGTAGTATAGGAACAGGGTTTTGGATCACCGGGGAGCTGTTTTTT. Translation gives CASSIGTGFWITGELFF.

V gene TRBV14 combines with J gene TRBJ2-7; D is ambiguous. V was pared by 1 base and J by 2 bases, with 6 bases between. The CDR3 totals 13 residues. The germline V gene has CDR1 SGHDN and CDR2 FVKESK. CDR3 sequence reads: CASSQVRAYEQYF. DNA for the CDR3: TGTGCCAGCAGCCAAGTCCGTGCCTACGAGCAGTACTTC.

The chain uses TRBV5-4 and TRBJ1-1, with D unclear. The V end lost 6 bases, the J end lost 3 bases, and 15 bases lay between the germline ends. The CDR3 totals 14 residues. CDR1 SGHNT and CDR2 YYREEE come from the germline V gene (reference sequence). Here the CDR3 DNA reads TGTGCCAGCACCACGTCCTCTTCGGACACTGAAGCTTTCTTT. Its protein product is CASTTSSSDTEAFF.

V usage is TRBV3-1 (or the pseudogene TRBV3-2) and J usage is TRBJ2-3, with 9 bases lining up with TRBD1. Germline CDR1 LGHDT, CDR2 YNNKEL (reference sequence). This CDR3 contains 15 residues. With V trimmed by 3 bases and J by 2 bases, 3 bases remained unmatched. This chain's CDR3 is CASSHWDRDTDTQYF. For the CDR3, the DNA is TGTGCCAGCAGCCATTGGGACAGGGACACAGATACGCAGTATTTT.

The chain recombines TRBV5-1 with TRBJ1-1, with 9 bases lining up with TRBD1. CDR1 is SGHRS and CDR2 is YFSETQ in the germline V gene. J lost 1 base, V lost 0 bases, and 4 bases had no gene match. This CDR3 has 16 amino acids. DNA for the CDR3: TGCGCCAGCAGCTTGGTAGGGGGACAGGGGAACACTGAAGCTTTCTTT. Residues: CASSLVGGQGNTEAFF.

The rearrangement links TRBV6-5 to TRBJ1-4, with D perhaps TRBD1 (5 bases). This CDR3 is 13 amino acids long. Trimming left V 8 bases short and J 6 bases short, with 13 bases between. Germline V gives CDR1 MNHEY, CDR2 SVGAGI. DNA of the CDR3: TGTGCCAGCCGCTCCGGGGGAGATGAAAAACTGTTTTTT. It translates to CASRSGGDEKLFF.

V gene TRBV7-2 combines with J gene TRBJ2-2; D is perhaps TRBD1 (6 bases). V was shortened by 2 bases and J by 4 bases, with 11 bases between the two germline ends. Per the germline V gene, CDR1 is SGHTA and CDR2 is FQGNSA. This CDR3 is 15 amino acids long. CDR3 nucleotides: TGTGCCAGCAGCTTATGGGGGCGATCCACCGGGGAGCTGTTTTTT. This gives the protein CASSLWGRSTGELFF.